The 32 T cell receptor beta chains below were found in one sample sequenced in a study of cytomegalovirus exposure and HLA in healthy donors. The PCR used 60 Vbeta and 13 Jbeta primers. The assay was immunoSEQ multiplex PCR, and TCRdb's table has in-frame clones only and misses some. This sample has roughly 180,000 clones, with roughly 80% found just once. Specimen: PBMCs. The receptors stem from a male donor in good health and CMV-seronegative.

The rearrangement links TRBV5-1 to TRBJ2-3; unclear D gene. Germline loops: CDR1 SGHRS, CDR2 YFSETQ. The germline V and J ends were trimmed by 0 bases and 3 bases, with 14 bases remaining between them. CDR3 size: 16 residues. CDR3 protein: CASSLGTRVWTDTQYF. In DNA form, the CDR3 reads TGCGCCAGCAGCTTGGGCACTCGGGTTTGGACAGATACGCAGTATTTT.

The table lists this clone with a few counts. This CDR3 is CASSLIGSNEQYF. As DNA, the CDR3 is TGTGCCAGCAGCTTAATAGGGAGTAACGAGCAGTACTTC. V is TRBV11-2 and J is TRBJ2-7; a possible D gene is TRBD2 (5 bases). Germline V CDR1 and CDR2: SGHAT, FQNNGV. This CDR3 region has 13 residues. V lost 2 bases and J 5 bases, leaving 10 bases between the germline ends.

V gene TRBV25-1 combines with J gene TRBJ2-5, with D tentatively TRBD1 (6 bases). The J call may be wrong; the DNA end is better matched by TRBJ2-7. There are 13 residues in the CDR3. Per germline, CDR1 MGHDK and CDR2 SYGVNS. The CDR3 spells CASSVTGLNEQYF. The CDR3 region has the DNA TGTGCCAGCAGTGTGACAGGTTTGAACGAGCAGTACTTC.

The gene calls are TRBV5-8 and TRBJ2-3, with D uncertain. The germline V gene encodes CDR1 SGHTS and CDR2 YDEGEE. Trimming cost V 0 bases and J 2 bases, with 13 bases left between them. The CDR3 covers 16 residues. DNA of the CDR3: TGTGCCAGCAGCTTGGCGTTCCAACTATCCACAGATACGCAGTATTTT. As protein: CASSLAFQLSTDTQYF.

V is TRBV5-1 and J is TRBJ2-7; the D gene is possibly TRBD1 (5 bases). CDR3 length: 14 residues. V was cut by 1 base and J by 3 bases, with 11 bases left in between. The germline gives CDR1 SGHRS, CDR2 YFSETQ. The CDR3 loop reads CASSLSQGYYEQYF. CDR3 nucleotides: TGCGCCAGCAGCTTGAGTCAGGGTTACTACGAGCAGTACTTC. The full variable domain, completed using reference TRBV5-1 and TRBJ2-7, is KAGVTQTPRYLIKTRGQQVTLSCSPISGHRSVSWYQQTPGQGLQFLFEYFSETQRNKGNFPGRFSGRQFSNSRSEMNVSTLELGDSALYLCASSLSQGYYEQYFGPGTRLTVT.

The genes are TRBV2 and TRBJ2-1, with 8 bases that match TRBD2. The V gene end was trimmed by 6 bases and the J gene end by 2 bases; junction bases not matched to a gene: 6. CDR1 and CDR2 (germline): SNHLY, FYNNEI. The CDR3 is made up of 15 amino acids. The CDR3 DNA is TGTGCCAGCAGCGCAACTAGCGGAACCTACAATGAGCAGTTCTTC. Translation gives CASSATSGTYNEQFF.

This clone was counted a single time. The CDR3 loop reads CASSLWQGSTDTQYF. For the CDR3, the DNA is TGCGCCAGCAGCTTGTGGCAGGGGAGCACAGATACGCAGTATTTT. V is TRBV5-1 and J is TRBJ2-3, with a possible D match to TRBD1 (6 bases). The CDR3 runs 15 residues. Germline V lookup: CDR1 SGHRS, CDR2 YFSETQ. Trimming stripped 1 base from V and 0 bases from J, with 9 bases between.

The V gene is TRBV5-8, the J gene TRBJ2-3; no firm D call. Germline V gene data show CDR1 as SGHTS and CDR2 as YDEGEE. This CDR3 has 12 residues. Trimming shortened V by 3 bases and J by 10 bases, and 12 bases separated the two germline ends. The DNA of the CDR3 is TGTGCCAGCAGCTCGAGACTTCCGGCGCAGTATTTT. Its translation: CASSSRLPAQYF.

This rearrangement joins TRBV4-1 to TRBJ2-1, with 8 positions matching TRBD1. V shed 4 bases, J shed 1 base, and the junction held 6 bases outside the gene matches. The CDR3 is 16 amino acids. Germline V CDR1 and CDR2: MGHRA, YSYEKL. In nucleotides, the CDR3 is TGCGCCAGCAGCCGAGAGAGACAGGGGTCCTACAATGAGCAGTTCTTC. Its translation is CASSRERQGSYNEQFF.

This clone showed up just a few times. V is TRBV19 and J is TRBJ2-2; D remains ambiguous. The germline V gene encodes CDR1 LNHDA and CDR2 SQIVND (reference sequence). The CDR3 runs 17 residues. The germline V and J ends were trimmed by 3 bases and 1 base, with 15 bases remaining between them. In DNA, the CDR3 is TGTGCCAGTAGTATTCCAGCAGACTCTAGGAACACCGGGGAGCTGTTTTTT. Protein product: CASSIPADSRNTGELFF.

This clone was observed once. As DNA, the CDR3 is TGTGCCAGCAGAACCGGACTAGTAAACATTCAGTACTTC. It encodes CASRTGLVNIQYF. The rearrangement joins TRBV28 to TRBJ2-4, with 7 positions matching TRBD2. The CDR3 loop spans 13 amino acids. V gave up 6 bases and J gave up 6 bases; unmatched junction bases: 5. Germline-derived CDR1 and CDR2 are MDHEN and SYDVKM.

The V call is TRBV6-6, the J call TRBJ2-5, with D possibly being TRBD2 (5 bases). Germline-derived CDR1 and CDR2 are MNHNY and SVGAGI (reference sequence). Between the trimmed V and J ends, which lost 7 bases and 3 bases, there was a span of 15 bases. This CDR3 region has 14 residues. CDR3 coding DNA: TGTGCCAGCAAAGATTGGGGAGCGGAAGAGACCCAGTACTTC. Translating it yields CASKDWGAEETQYF.

This clone was counted once. The genes are TRBV10-3 and TRBJ2-6; TRBD2 is a possible D gene (5 bases). Germline values: CDR1 ENHRY, CDR2 SYGVKD. The CDR3 is 16 residues long. V gave up 9 bases and J gave up 3 bases, with 18 bases separating them. The CDR3 protein is CAIQAQDFGGANVLTF. The CDR3 DNA reads TGTGCCATTCAGGCTCAGGACTTCGGTGGGGCCAACGTCCTGACTTTC.

V is TRBV5-6 and J is TRBJ1-2; TRBD1 agrees at 7 bases. This CDR3 comprises 18 residues. With 4 bases clipped from V and 5 bases from J, the junction kept 20 bases outside the gene matches. Germline V gene data show CDR1 as SGHDT and CDR2 as YYEEEE. CDR3 loop: CASSDRTGTFKALYGYTF. The CDR3 DNA reads TGTGCCAGCAGCGACCGGACAGGTACTTTTAAGGCCTTGTATGGCTACACCTTC.

The chain joins TRBV6-1 to TRBJ1-5; TRBD1 agrees at 7 bases. The CDR3 spans 14 residues. V shed 3 bases, J shed 3 bases, and the junction held 2 bases outside the gene matches. The germline V gene has CDR1 MNHNS and CDR2 SASEGT. CDR3 protein: CASSEQGVNQPQHF. The CDR3 DNA is TGTGCCAGCAGTGAGCAGGGGGTCAATCAGCCCCAGCATTTT.

The rearrangement links TRBV10-3 to TRBJ1-2, with 7 bases aligning to TRBD1. CDR1 and CDR2 from the germline V gene are ENHRY and SYGVKD. CDR3 size: 15 residues. V trimming: 5 bases; J trimming: 2 bases; junction bases outside the gene matches: 8. CDR3 amino acids: CAISYRGSGNYGYTF. The CDR3 DNA follows: TGTGCCATCAGTTACAGGGGTTCCGGAAACTATGGCTACACCTTC.

V usage is TRBV28 and J usage is TRBJ1-6; D perhaps matches TRBD1 (6 bases). Per germline, CDR1 MDHEN and CDR2 SYDVKM. Trimming took off 3 bases at V and 10 bases at J, with 13 bases between the two ends. The CDR3 has 14 residues. CDR3 in amino acids: CASSFPEGGSPLHF. CDR3 nucleotide sequence: TGTGCCAGCAGTTTCCCCGAGGGGGGGTCACCCCTCCACTTT.

The chain links TRBV5-6 to TRBJ1-2; TRBD1 agrees at 8 bases. The J segment lost 4 bases and the V segment lost 4 bases, leaving 6 bases of the junction unmatched. The germline gives CDR1 SGHDT, CDR2 YYEEEE. The CDR3 has 14 amino acids. As DNA, the CDR3 is TGTGCCAGCAGCCCGGACAGGGAGGTCTATGGCTACACCTTC. Amino acids: CASSPDREVYGYTF.

This rearrangement joins TRBV18 to TRBJ2-1; 10 bases agree with TRBD2. V lost 6 bases to trimming and J lost 9 bases; unmatched junction nucleotides: 11. Germline values: CDR1 KGHSH, CDR2 LQKENI. CDR3 length equals 15 residues. Written as DNA, the CDR3 is TGTGCCAGCTCCCGAGAGCGGGAGGGCCGAGGTGAGCAGTTCTTC. Translating it yields CASSREREGRGEQFF.

J is TRBJ1-1 and V is TRBV28, with D tentatively TRBD1 (6 bases). Trimming removed 5 bases from V and 1 base from J, with 11 bases in between. Germline V gene sequence: CDR1 MDHEN, CDR2 SYDVKM. The CDR3 covers 14 residues. The CDR3 reads CASSPLRGNTEAFF. In DNA form, the CDR3 reads TGTGCCAGCAGTCCTCTCAGGGGGAACACTGAAGCTTTCTTT.

The V and J genes are TRBV7-9 and TRBJ2-5; D is uncertain. The J call is in doubt because the DNA end fits TRBJ2-7 better. In germline, CDR1 is SEHNR, CDR2 FQNEAQ (reference sequence). The length of the CDR3 is 13 residues. CDR3 DNA: TGTGCCAGCAGCTCTGCGACTGGCTACGAGCAGTACTTC. Amino acid sequence: CASSSATGYEQYF.

This chain connects TRBV5-1 to TRBJ2-7; 9 nucleotides match TRBD1. The V segment lost 3 bases and the J segment 6 bases; nucleotides outside the gene matches: 16. The CDR3 spans 17 residues. Germline-derived CDR1 and CDR2 are SGHRS and YFSETQ. CDR3 sequence (DNA): TGCGCCAGCAGCTCGGCCGGGACAGGGATTAGAAGAACCGAGCAGTACTTC. Protein product: CASSSAGTGIRRTEQYF.

The rearrangement joins TRBV6-5 to TRBJ1-2; possibly TRBD1 for D (5 bases). Germline values: CDR1 MNHEY, CDR2 SVGAGI. The V end lost 2 bases, the J end lost 7 bases, and 14 bases lay between the germline ends. The CDR3 contains 14 residues. The CDR3 bases are TGTGCCAGCAGTTACATCGGGCAGGGCGGTGGCTACACCTTC. Protein sequence: CASSYIGQGGGYTF.

The chain has TRBV7-3 and TRBJ2-3, with 12 bases fitting TRBD2. CDR3 size: 19 residues. The J segment lost 7 bases and the V segment lost 5 bases, leaving 19 bases of the junction unmatched. The germline V gene has CDR1 SGHTA and CDR2 FQGTGA. CDR3 protein: CASSAQALGLAGGPYTQYF. CDR3 in DNA: TGTGCCAGCAGCGCCCAGGCCCTGGGCCTAGCGGGAGGGCCTTATACGCAGTATTTT.

The V and J genes are TRBV7-3 and TRBJ2-5, with 12 bases that match TRBD2. The CDR3 sequence is 14 residues long. The V gene's germline CDR1 is SGHTA and CDR2 FQGTGA. J lost 4 bases, V lost 4 bases, and 1 base had no gene match. For the CDR3, the DNA is TGTGCCAGCAGCTCGGGACTAGCGGGAGAGACCCAGTACTTC. This translates into CASSSGLAGETQYF.

The rearrangement links TRBV14 to TRBJ1-5; D call uncertain. Trimming cost V 4 bases and J 2 bases, with 21 bases left between them. The CDR3 runs to 18 residues. Germline values: CDR1 SGHDN, CDR2 FVKESK. The CDR3 spells CASSLGIGRAGGNQPQHF. The CDR3 DNA reads as TGTGCCAGCAGCCTTGGAATCGGGAGGGCGGGCGGCAATCAGCCCCAGCATTTT.

The chain recombines TRBV27 with TRBJ2-2, with TRBD1 matching over 8 bases. The CDR3 spans 13 residues. With 6 bases clipped from V and 5 bases from J, the junction kept 2 bases outside the gene matches. The germline gives CDR1 MNHEY, CDR2 SMNVEV (reference sequence). This CDR3 reads CASRDRVTGELFF. CDR3 bases: TGTGCCAGCAGGGACAGGGTTACCGGGGAGCTGTTTTTT.

V and J are TRBV27 and TRBJ1-2; 7 nucleotides line up with TRBD1. Looked up from germline, CDR1 is MNHEY and CDR2 is SMNVEV (reference sequence). Unmatched junction bases numbered 11, after V lost 4 bases and J lost 6 bases. The CDR3 is 15 amino acids. The CDR3 DNA reads TGTGCCAGCAGTTCCGACACCAACACAGGGGATGGCTACACCTTC. Residues: CASSSDTNTGDGYTF.

This chain uses TRBV18 with TRBJ2-1, with a possible D match to TRBD1 (5 bases). V was cut by 0 bases and J by 6 bases, with 12 bases left in between. This CDR3 is 15 amino acids long. From germline, CDR1 is KGHSH and CDR2 LQKENI. The CDR3 sequence is CASSPPSPGSNEQFF. Here the CDR3 DNA reads TGTGCCAGCTCACCACCTAGCCCAGGGTCCAATGAGCAGTTCTTC.

The V gene is TRBV7-2, the J gene TRBJ2-3; tentatively, D is TRBD2 (5 bases). Germline CDR1 SGHTA, CDR2 FQGNSA. V lost 1 base to trimming and J lost 0 bases, with 17 bases between them. The CDR3 loop spans 18 amino acids. The CDR3 loop is CASSLVGGRWFSTDTQYF. CDR3 DNA sequence: TGTGCCAGCAGCTTAGTAGGAGGCCGATGGTTTAGCACAGATACGCAGTATTTT. Full variable domain (rest looked up from reference TRBV7-2 and TRBJ2-3): GAGVSQSPSNKVTEKGKDVELRCDPISGHTALYWYRQSLGQGLEFLIYFQGNSAPDKSGLPSDRFSAERTGGSVSTLTIQRTQQEDSAVYLCASSLVGGRWFSTDTQYFGPGTRLTVL.

This chain links TRBV2 with TRBJ2-3; 9 bases agree with TRBD1. Trimming removed 6 bases from V and 1 base from J; junction bases left unmatched: 2. Germline V gene lookup returns CDR1 SNHLY and CDR2 FYNNEI. The CDR3 covers 14 residues. The CDR3 loop is CASSRDRGTDTQYF. As DNA, the CDR3 is TGTGCCAGCAGCCGGGACAGGGGCACAGATACGCAGTATTTT.

This chain links TRBV7-9 with TRBJ2-5; a weak D match, TRBD1 (6 bases). This CDR3 is 14 amino acids long. V dropped 0 bases and J dropped 5 bases, with 10 bases sitting between them. CDR1 is SEHNR, CDR2 FQNEAQ, per germline (reference sequence). In nucleotides, the CDR3 is TGTGCCAGCAGCTTAGCGCCCAGGGGTGAGACCCAGTACTTC. Amino acid sequence: CASSLAPRGETQYF.